The rows below give T cell receptor beta chains drawn from one sample of a study of OX40 agonist ivuxolimab in advanced cancers. Sequencing was performed with immunoSEQ multiplex PCR; in TCRdb, only in-frame clones are kept and a portion is missing. The sample holds 150,000 to 190,000 clones; 90% to 95% are singletons and the top ten take around 0.31%. The sample here was CD4+ or CD8+ T cells sorted from blood, taken in a trial of the OX40 agonist ivuxolimab. These receptor sequences come from an adult with an advanced solid tumor such as melanoma, head and neck, liver or kidney cancer. CDR3s include the opening cysteine and the closing phenylalanine or tryptophan. Fields, in order: clone size, D gene, V gene, J gene, CDR3 DNA, CDR3 protein. The D gene is left open where the match is weak. Clone size is not always given. Where it is, it says once, few, many or a class for expanded clones.

>NA|NA|TRBV7-2|TRBJ2-3
TGTGCCAGCAGCCCCCGGGGCGCCAAGCCAGATACGCAGTATTTT
CASSPRGAKPDTQYF
>NA|NA|TRBV19|TRBJ2-6
TGTGCCAGTAGGGCGGGACAGCACATACCCTCTGGGGCCAACGTCCTGACTTTC
CASRAGQHIPSGANVLTF
>NA|TRBD1|TRBV7-8|TRBJ1-3
TGTGCCAGCAGCCCGGGACAGGGGGCTAATTTCCTGCACCCTTCTGGAAACACCATATATTTT
CASSPGQGANFLHPSGNTIYF
>NA|TRBD2|TRBV18|TRBJ2-1
TGTGCCAGCTCACCGCCTAGCGGGAGAAGCTCCTACAATGAGCAGTTCTTC
CASSPPSGRSSYNEQFF
>NA|TRBD1|TRBV10-3|TRBJ2-7
TGTGCCATCAGTGAGAGGACAGGCCCGATCTACGAGCAGTACTTC
CAISERTGPIYEQYF
>NA|NA|TRBV5-4|TRBJ2-5
TGTGCCAGCAGCTTGCAAACCAGTCAAGAGACCCAGTACTTC
CASSLQTSQETQYF
>NA|NA|TRBV7-9|TRBJ1-1
TGTGCCAGCAGCCCCCCGACTGCCCGAATCTTTATGAACACTGAAGCTTTCTTT
CASSPPTARIFMNTEAFF
>once|NA|TRBV15|TRBJ1-2
TGTGCCACCAGCAGAGATTTGGGACGGGTTAACTATGGCTACACCTTC
CATSRDLGRVNYGYTF
>few|NA|TRBV19|TRBJ1-5
TGTGCCAGTAGTATAGGCCTCCGGCCCCAGCATTTT
CASSIGLRPQHF
>NA|TRBD2|TRBV6-4|TRBJ2-1
TGTGCCAGCAGTGACTCTGCGGGAGGTGTCCATGAGCAGTTCTTC
CASSDSAGGVHEQFF